These 24 T cell receptor beta chains were sequenced from one sample in a study of identical twins. TCRdb reanalysed the 5' RACE reads using MiXCR and keeps one entry per CDR3 protein. The sample contains fewer than 900,000 distinct CDR3 sequences, around a sixth of which appear only once. The sample also formed part of further work on T cells expressing NK-cell markers.

Sequencing used PBMCs. The receptors were sampled from a woman under 30 in good health.

This clonotype was observed a single time. The rearrangement joins TRBV20-1 to TRBJ2-7; 12 nucleotides match TRBD2. Unmatched junction bases numbered 5, after V lost 5 bases and J lost 0 bases. The CDR3 is 15 amino acids. In germline, CDR1 is DFQATT, CDR2 SNEGSKA (reference sequence). The CDR3 spells CSASRTSGVSYEQYF. For the CDR3, the DNA is TGCAGTGCTTCCCGGACTAGCGGGGTCTCCTACGAGCAGTACTTC.

There are many counts of this clonotype. At one end, the junction sequence differs from germline, possibly due to a read error. V is TRBV5-1 and J is TRBJ2-7; 10 bases align to TRBD2. Germline CDR1 reads SGHRS; CDR2 reads YFSETQ. The CDR3 loop spans 15 amino acids. CDR3 amino acids: CASSLAGGSSYEQYF. In DNA, the CDR3 is TGTGCCAGCAGCTTAGCGGGGGGATCTTCCTACGAGCAGTACTTC.

Many counts were recorded for this clonotype. The chain is built from TRBV20-1 and TRBJ2-7, with 9 bases lining up with TRBD2. The junction had 7 bases not matched to a gene; V was cut back by 1 base and J by 3 bases. Germline V gene data show CDR1 as DFQATT and CDR2 as SNEGSKA (reference sequence). This CDR3 region has 15 residues. CDR3 loop: CSARVIAGEIYEQYF. DNA for the CDR3: TGCAGTGCTAGAGTCATAGCGGGAGAAATCTACGAGCAGTACTTC.

In its sample, this clonotype was seen a few times. V gene TRBV29-1 combines with J gene TRBJ2-5; 8 bases are shared with TRBD1. The junction had 8 bases not matched to a gene; V was cut back by 0 bases and J by 5 bases. This CDR3 is 15 amino acids long. Germline lookup yields CDR1 SQVTM and CDR2 ANQGSEA. In DNA form, the CDR3 reads TGCAGCGTTGAAGATCGAGACAGGGGTTACGAGACCCAGTACTTC. It codes for CSVEDRDRGYETQYF.

The chain uses TRBV11-2 and TRBJ1-1, with TRBD1 as a possible D gene (5 bases). The germline V and J ends were trimmed by 0 bases and 1 base, with 9 bases remaining between them. Germline V gives CDR1 SGHAT, CDR2 FQNNGV. The CDR3 sequence is 15 residues long. CDR3 nucleotide sequence: TGTGCCAGCAGCTTAGAGGTCAGGGAGAACACTGAAGCTTTCTTT. This sequence encodes CASSLEVRENTEAFF. Variable domain in full (rest from reference TRBV11-2 and TRBJ1-1): EAGVAQSPRYKIIEKRQSVAFWCNPISGHATLYWYQQILGQGPKLLIQFQNNGVVDDSQLPKDRFSAERLKGVDSTLKIQPAKLEDSAVYLCASSLEVRENTEAFFGQGTRLTVV.

The V gene is TRBV11-3, the J gene TRBJ2-3; D is undetermined. The CDR3 totals 16 residues. Germline V gives CDR1 SGHNT, CDR2 YENEEA. V was pared by 1 base and J by 0 bases, with 11 bases between. The CDR3 DNA is TGTGCCAGCAGCTTAGGCCGGCACCCAAGCACAGATACGCAGTATTTT. The encoded protein is CASSLGRHPSTDTQYF.

V is TRBV20-1 and J is TRBJ2-2; 14 bases map to TRBD2. With V trimmed by 2 bases and J by 8 bases, 4 bases remained unmatched. Germline-derived CDR1 and CDR2 are DFQATT and SNEGSKA (reference sequence). The CDR3 consists of 15 residues. The CDR3 loop is CSARRLAGGMGELFF. CDR3 sequence (DNA): TGCAGTGCTAGAAGACTAGCGGGAGGGATGGGGGAGCTGTTTTTT.

The chain uses TRBV12-3 or TRBV12-4 and TRBJ2-3; D is unclear. There are 14 residues in the CDR3. The V gene lost 2 bases and the J gene lost 6 bases, with 12 bases spanning the gap. DNA for the CDR3: TGTGCCAGCAGTTTAAGATTCATATGGGATACGCAGTATTTT. Translated, it gives CASSLRFIWDTQYF.

This chain links TRBV2 with TRBJ2-7; 9 bases line up with TRBD1. This CDR3 is 14 amino acids long. Germline assignment: CDR1 SNHLY and CDR2 FYNNEI. V shed 9 bases, J shed 5 bases, and the junction held 11 bases outside the gene matches. As DNA, the CDR3 is TGTGCCAGTCCCGGGACAGGGCTTTCAAACGAGCAGTACTTC. Amino acids: CASPGTGLSNEQYF.

The chain employs TRBV5-6 and TRBJ2-4; D possibly corresponds to TRBD2 (5 bases). The germline V gene encodes CDR1 SGHDT and CDR2 YYEEEE. The CDR3 length is 15 residues. V gave up 1 base and J gave up 3 bases, with 11 bases separating them. CDR3 in DNA: TGTGCCAGCAGCTTGTTCGGGGTCGGCAAAAACATTCAGTACTTC. Translated, it gives CASSLFGVGKNIQYF.

The chain recombines TRBV6-1 with TRBJ2-7, with TRBD1 matching 9 bases. From germline, CDR1 is MNHNS and CDR2 SASEGT. V lost 2 bases to trimming and J lost 0 bases; unmatched junction nucleotides: 2. The CDR3 is 15 amino acids. In DNA, the CDR3 is TGTGCCAGCAGTGAAAGGGACAGGGCCTCCTACGAGCAGTACTTC. Its translation is CASSERDRASYEQYF.

The chain couples TRBV29-1 to TRBJ2-1, with D possibly being TRBD2 (5 bases). The V end was cut by 6 bases, the J end by 0 bases, with 15 bases between. Germline assignment: CDR1 SQVTM and CDR2 ANQGSEA. CDR3 length equals 15 residues. The CDR3 DNA is TGCAGCGTCTTGGGGTCGGGGAGCTCCTACAATGAGCAGTTCTTC. Its protein is CSVLGSGSSYNEQFF.

Only a few counts were recorded for this clonotype. The V and J genes are TRBV7-9 and TRBJ1-6; maybe TRBD1 (5 bases). Trimming took off 3 bases at V and 7 bases at J, with 13 bases between the two ends. The germline V gene encodes CDR1 SEHNR and CDR2 FQNEAQ (reference sequence). The CDR3 extends over 15 amino acids. The chain's CDR3 is CASSLHGTDNSPLHF. In nucleotides, the CDR3 is TGTGCCAGCAGCTTGCATGGGACGGACAATTCACCCCTCCACTTT.

A few counts support this clonotype. V and J are TRBV20-1 and TRBJ2-1; D remains unclear. CDR1 and CDR2 from the germline V gene are DFQATT and SNEGSKA (reference sequence). The CDR3 is 14 amino acids. The V end lost 6 bases, the J end lost 2 bases, and 14 bases lay between the germline ends. The CDR3 region has the DNA TGCAGTGCCACACACGGTGCCACCTACAATGAGCAGTTCTTC. Encoded protein: CSATHGATYNEQFF.

The rearrangement uses TRBV7-8 and TRBJ2-1, with TRBD2 identical over 10 bases. CDR3 length: 13 residues. Per germline, CDR1 SGHVS and CDR2 FQNEAQ. Losses at the gene ends were 7 bases for V and 5 bases for J; bases not matched to a gene: 2. The DNA of the CDR3 is TGTGCCAGCACTAGCGGGAGAAACAATGAGCAGTTCTTC. This encodes CASTSGRNNEQFF.

The V gene is TRBV12-3 or TRBV12-4, the J gene TRBJ2-2; maybe TRBD1 (6 bases). V gave up 6 bases and J gave up 5 bases, with 13 bases separating them. The CDR3 has 14 residues. CDR3 amino acids: CASSRNRATGELFF. The CDR3 DNA is TGTGCCAGCAGCCGAAACAGGGCGACCGGGGAGCTGTTTTTT.

This clonotype turned up a few times. This chain joins TRBV3-1 and TRBJ1-1; D remains unclear. Trimming shortened V by 7 bases and J by 0 bases, and 15 bases separated the two germline ends. The CDR3 has 15 amino acids. Germline CDR1 is LGHDT and CDR2 is YNNKEL (reference sequence). The CDR3 DNA reads as TGTGCCAGCATTCAAACGGGCCGCCTGAACACTGAAGCTTTCTTT. It is translated as CASIQTGRLNTEAFF.

This clonotype has a handful of counts. The rearrangement joins TRBV5-1 to TRBJ2-1; TRBD2 is a possible D gene (5 bases). Germline V lookup: CDR1 SGHRS, CDR2 YFSETQ. Trimming cost V 1 base and J 7 bases, with 15 bases left between them. This CDR3 region has 15 residues. The CDR3 sequence is CASSLQVATGNEQFF. In DNA, the CDR3 is TGCGCCAGCAGCTTGCAGGTAGCGACTGGTAATGAGCAGTTCTTC.

This sequence joins TRBV3-1 and TRBJ2-7, with D maybe TRBD2 (5 bases). From germline, CDR1 is LGHDT and CDR2 YNNKEL (reference sequence). Trimming took 5 bases from V and 3 from J, leaving 11 bases between them. This CDR3 spans 13 amino acids. In nucleotides, the CDR3 is TGTGCCAGCAGCATCCTCGGAGGCTACGAGCAGTACTTC. Its translation: CASSILGGYEQYF.

In this sample, this clonotype turned up a few times. The chain joins TRBV5-5 to TRBJ1-5, with 7 bases that match TRBD1. Losses at the gene ends were 4 bases for V and 7 bases for J; bases not matched to a gene: 11. This CDR3 has 15 amino acids. From germline, CDR1 is SGHKS and CDR2 YYEKEE (reference sequence). Here the CDR3 DNA reads TGTGCCAGCAGCGGGGACAGAACCGCGGCACAGCCCCAGCATTTT. Translation gives CASSGDRTAAQPQHF.

This rearrangement joins TRBV10-3 to TRBJ2-7; D gene uncertain. CDR1 is ENHRY, CDR2 SYGVKD, per germline. This CDR3 has 11 amino acids. Trimming cost V 7 bases and J 5 bases, with 9 bases left between them. CDR3 region: CAIKGTDEQYF. CDR3 nucleotide sequence: TGTGCCATCAAAGGCACTGACGAGCAGTACTTC.

This clonotype was detected a few times. The chain links TRBV12-3 or TRBV12-4 to TRBJ1-2, with TRBD1 matching over 7 bases. V lost 5 bases, J lost 5 bases, and 2 bases stayed unmatched. This CDR3 is 12 amino acids long. CDR3 sequence: CASSGTEYGYTF. The CDR3 nucleotides read TGTGCCAGCAGTGGGACAGAGTATGGCTACACCTTC.

This clonotype was seen a few times. The chain is built from TRBV13 and TRBJ1-5; 7 bases map to TRBD1. This CDR3 spans 14 amino acids. Trimming cost V 5 bases and J 5 bases; bases outside gene matches: 6. Germline V lookup: CDR1 PRHDT, CDR2 FYEKMQ (reference sequence). The CDR3 DNA follows: TGTGCCAGCAGCCAGGGGGTGGGGGATCAGCCCCAGCATTTT. Translating it yields CASSQGVGDQPQHF.

J is TRBJ2-6 and V is TRBV29-1; D might be TRBD1 (5 bases). The germline V and J ends were trimmed by 5 bases and 0 bases, with 11 bases remaining between them. The CDR3 contains 15 residues. CDR1 and CDR2 (germline): SQVTM, ANQGSEA. CDR3: CSVLGAGSGANVLTF. CDR3 bases: TGCAGCGTTTTAGGGGCAGGCTCTGGGGCCAACGTCCTGACTTTC.